This passage covers 24 T cell receptor beta chains from one sample sequenced in a study of T cells in Graves' hyperthyroidism and ophthalmopathy. RNA transcripts gave rise to amplified TCR beta CDR3 regions. First-round RT-PCR of the TCR CDR3 relied on the HTBI primer set. Using its own MiXCR run on the multiplex PCR reads, TCRdb lists one record per CDR3 protein. The sample includes more than 350,000 distinct CDR3 sequences, 17% of them seen just once. Sequencing used blood. The receptors were sampled from a woman under 40 with Graves' hyperthyroidism that later progressed to Graves' ophthalmopathy.

This clonotype was recorded at least ten times. The V and J genes are TRBV3-1 and TRBJ1-1; D may be TRBD1 (5 bases). Germline-derived CDR1 and CDR2 are LGHDT and YNNKEL (reference sequence). V was cut by 1 base and J by 1 base, with 10 bases left in between. The CDR3 is made up of 15 amino acids. CDR3 loop: CASSQGGIGNTEAFF. The CDR3 nucleotides read TGTGCCAGCAGCCAAGGGGGGATTGGGAACACTGAAGCTTTCTTT.

As for this clonotype: A much larger clone differs from this one at a single base, so this may be a read error. The chain links TRBV7-6 to TRBJ1-2, with D possibly matching TRBD1 (6 bases). The CDR3 is 16 residues long. CDR1 is SGHVS, CDR2 FNYEAQ, per germline. The CDR3 region is CAGSPGVEEANYGYTF. The CDR3 nucleotides are TGTGCCGGCAGCCCAGGGGTGGAGGAAGCTAACTATGGCTACACCTTC. Complete variable domain (other parts from reference TRBV7-6 and TRBJ1-2): GAGVSQSPRYKVTKRGQDVALRCDPISGHVSLYWYRQALGQGPEFLTYFNYEAQQDKSGLPNDRFSAERPEGSISTLTIQRTEQRDSAMYRCAGSPGVEEANYGYTFGSGTRLTVV.

This clonotype was observed at least ten times. This chain links TRBV3-1 with TRBJ1-2; the match to TRBD1 covers 8 bases. Per the germline V gene, CDR1 is LGHDT and CDR2 is YNNKEL (reference sequence). V shed 3 bases, J shed 7 bases, and the junction held 10 bases outside the gene matches. The length of the CDR3 is 15 residues. The CDR3: CASSQSDRARGGYTF. CDR3 DNA sequence: TGTGCCAGCAGCCAGTCGGACAGGGCTAGAGGTGGCTACACCTTC.

The genes are TRBV9 and TRBJ2-7; D ambiguous. The CDR3 covers 13 residues. The V and J ends lost 0 bases and 7 bases respectively, with 11 bases between them. Germline CDR1 SGDLS, CDR2 YYNGEE. This chain's CDR3 is CASSVGGVGEQYF. In DNA, the CDR3 is TGTGCCAGCAGCGTAGGTGGGGTCGGGGAGCAGTACTTC.

This clonotype was recorded many times. This sequence joins TRBV2 and TRBJ2-1, with TRBD2 matching over 9 bases. This CDR3 has 14 amino acids. CDR1 and CDR2 (germline): SNHLY, FYNNEI. V lost 0 bases, J lost 15 bases, and 9 bases stayed unmatched. This CDR3 reads CASSEALAGSSRFF. The CDR3 DNA follows: TGTGCCAGCAGTGAAGCGCTAGCGGGGTCTTCCAGGTTCTTC.

This clonotype has at least ten counts. V and J are TRBV11-2 and TRBJ1-1, with D unresolved. The CDR3 has 11 residues. From germline, CDR1 is SGHAT and CDR2 FQNNGV. With 3 bases removed from V and 4 bases from J, the gap between germline ends came to 3 bases. DNA of the CDR3: TGTGCCAGCAGCTTCGGCACTGAAGCTTTCTTT. Protein product: CASSFGTEAFF.

In its sample, this clonotype was seen a few times. CDR3 in DNA: TGTGCCAGTAGCCGGATAAGGACAGAGAATCAGCCCCAGCATTTT. This translates into CASSRIRTENQPQHF. The gene calls are TRBV19 and TRBJ1-5, with D possibly being TRBD1 (6 bases). The V end lost 6 bases, the J end lost 4 bases, and 16 bases lay between the germline ends. Per the germline V gene, CDR1 is LNHDA and CDR2 is SQIVND (reference sequence). There are 15 residues in the CDR3. The whole variable domain, filled in from reference TRBV19 and TRBJ1-5, reads DGGITQSPKYLFRKEGQNVTLSCEQNLNHDAMYWYRQDPGQGLRLIYYSQIVNDFQKGDIAEGYSVSREKKESFPLTVTSAQKNPTAFYLCASSRIRTENQPQHFGDGTRLSIL.

This chain links TRBV3-1 with TRBJ2-1; D is uncertain. The CDR3 length is 16 residues. Germline-derived CDR1 and CDR2 are LGHDT and YNNKEL (reference sequence). Trimming left V 6 bases short and J 5 bases short, with 20 bases between. The CDR3 DNA follows: TGTGCCAGCAGTCTTACTAAGACCTTGGAAAACAATGAGCAGTTCTTC. As protein: CASSLTKTLENNEQFF.

This chain links TRBV10-3 with TRBJ2-7; D remains ambiguous. The length of the CDR3 is 14 residues. V lost 0 bases, J lost 5 bases, and 11 bases lay in between. Germline lookup yields CDR1 ENHRY and CDR2 SYGVKD. CDR3 coding DNA: TGTGCCATCAGTGAGTCGAATCTTTCGGACGAGCAGTACTTC. Residues: CAISESNLSDEQYF.

In its sample, this clonotype was seen a few times. The CDR3, as DNA: TGTGCCAGCAGCGATCAGGACAGGGGGCGTCAGCCCCAGCATTTT. Protein product: CASSDQDRGRQPQHF. The J gene is TRBJ1-5, the V gene TRBV5-5; 11 bases line up with TRBD1. Looked up from germline, CDR1 is SGHKS and CDR2 is YYEKEE (reference sequence). CDR3 length: 15 amino acids. Germline trimming cut 4 bases from V and 6 bases from J; bases unmatched to any gene: 6. Variable domain in full (rest from reference TRBV5-5 and TRBJ1-5): DAGVTQSPTHLIKTRGQQVTLRCSPISGHKSVSWYQQVLGQGPQFIFQYYEKEERGRGNFPDRFSARQFPNYSSELNVNALLLGDSALYLCASSDQDRGRQPQHFGDGTRLSIL.

In its sample, this clonotype was seen a few times. V gene TRBV4-2 combines with J gene TRBJ2-5; D unresolved. CDR1 LGHNA and CDR2 YNFKEQ come from the germline V gene. The CDR3 contains 12 residues. V was pared by 3 bases and J by 5 bases, with 7 bases between. CDR3 loop: CASSHYGETQYF. CDR3 nucleotide sequence: TGTGCCAGCAGCCATTATGGGGAGACCCAGTACTTC.

This clonotype was counted ten times or more. V and J are TRBV19 and TRBJ2-7; 7 nucleotides match TRBD2. Trimming at V came to 4 bases and at J to 1 base, leaving 4 bases not matched to a gene. Germline loops: CDR1 LNHDA, CDR2 SQIVND (reference sequence). The CDR3 extends over 14 amino acids. The CDR3 protein is CASSKRGLSYEQYF. CDR3 bases: TGTGCCAGTAGTAAACGGGGACTATCCTACGAGCAGTACTTC.

This clonotype has at least ten counts. This CDR3 is CSAREDRVNTEAFF. In nucleotides, the CDR3 is TGCAGTGCTAGAGAGGATAGGGTGAACACTGAAGCTTTCTTT. The J gene is TRBJ1-1, the V gene TRBV20-1; no definite D call. CDR1 is DFQATT, CDR2 SNEGSKA, per germline (reference sequence). Deletions cut 0 bases from V and 0 bases from J, with 8 bases between. The length of the CDR3 is 14 residues.

This clonotype was detected ten times or more. J is TRBJ2-3 and V is TRBV29-1; maybe TRBD1 (6 bases). This CDR3 contains 12 residues. Germline V CDR1 and CDR2: SQVTM, ANQGSEA. Trimming stripped 3 bases from V and 5 bases from J, with 9 bases between. The CDR3 loop is CSVDPGEDTQYF. CDR3 bases: TGCAGCGTTGATCCAGGGGAAGATACGCAGTATTTT.

This clonotype was recorded at least ten times. J is TRBJ1-2 and V is TRBV12-3 or TRBV12-4; TRBD1 aligns across 8 bases. The CDR3 is made up of 15 amino acids. Losses at the gene ends were 2 bases for V and 5 bases for J; bases not matched to a gene: 7. The CDR3 DNA follows: TGTGCCAGCAGTTTACGTGGGACAGGACGATATGGCTACACCTTC. It translates to CASSLRGTGRYGYTF.

This clonotype was picked up many times. The rearrangement links TRBV5-1 to TRBJ2-1; D possibly matches TRBD1 or TRBD2 (7 bases each). This CDR3 is 18 amino acids long. Germline V lookup: CDR1 SGHRS, CDR2 YFSETQ. The V end lost 4 bases, the J end lost 1 base, and 21 bases lay between the germline ends. CDR3 region: CASSRGWDQGGSYNEQFF. CDR3 nucleotide sequence: TGCGCCAGCAGCCGAGGGTGGGACCAGGGGGGGTCCTACAATGAGCAGTTCTTC.

This clonotype occurred a few times. The chain is built from TRBV4-2 and TRBJ2-1; TRBD2 agrees at 13 bases. With 8 bases clipped from V and 1 base from J, the junction kept 14 bases outside the gene matches. Germline V gene sequence: CDR1 LGHNA, CDR2 YNFKEQ. This CDR3 spans 19 amino acids. The CDR3 is CASVQEQGLAGVSYNEQFF. The DNA for the CDR3 is TGTGCCAGCGTCCAGGAGCAAGGACTAGCGGGAGTTTCCTACAATGAGCAGTTCTTC.

This clonotype was counted between two and nine times. The chain couples TRBV2 to TRBJ1-4; weak D call: TRBD1 (5 bases). CDR3 length equals 16 residues. Germline lookup yields CDR1 SNHLY and CDR2 FYNNEI. V dropped 6 bases and J dropped 7 bases, with 21 bases sitting between them. The CDR3 loop is CASRRQPGVAGEKLFF. CDR3 nucleotide sequence: TGTGCCAGCAGACGTCAACCGGGGGTGGCGGGTGAAAAACTGTTTTTT. Filled out from reference TRBV2 and TRBJ1-4, the complete variable domain reads EPEVTQTPSHQVTQMGQEVILRCVPISNHLYFYWYRQILGQKVEFLVSFYNNEISEKSEIFDDQFSVERPDGSNFTLKIRSTKLEDSAMYFCASRRQPGVAGEKLFFGSGTQLSVL.

This rearrangement joins TRBV6-1 to TRBJ2-1, with TRBD2 matching over 7 bases. Germline loops: CDR1 MNHNS, CDR2 SASEGT. The junction had 6 bases not matched to a gene; V was cut back by 3 bases and J by 4 bases. The CDR3 spans 15 residues. For the CDR3, the DNA is TGTGCCAGCAGTGATAACCTAGCGGAGTACAATGAGCAGTTCTTC. It specifies CASSDNLAEYNEQFF.

This clonotype was seen more than once but under ten times. The V gene is TRBV12-3 or TRBV12-4, the J gene TRBJ2-7; D is possibly TRBD1 (6 bases). Trimming cost V 6 bases and J 4 bases, with 7 bases left between them. This CDR3 region has 11 residues. The CDR3 DNA sequence: TGTGCCAGCAGACAGGGTTACGAGCAGTACTTC. It encodes CASRQGYEQYF.

This clonotype has just a few counts. J is TRBJ2-7 and V is TRBV13; tentative D call: TRBD1 (6 bases). This CDR3 has 13 amino acids. In germline, CDR1 is PRHDT, CDR2 FYEKMQ (reference sequence). V lost 2 bases, J lost 2 bases, and 7 bases lay in between. The CDR3, as DNA: TGTGCCAGCAGCTTATACAGGGCCTACGAGCAGTACTTC. Translation gives CASSLYRAYEQYF.

This chain links TRBV20-1 with TRBJ2-3; the D gene is possibly TRBD2 (6 bases). The germline V gene encodes CDR1 DFQATT and CDR2 SNEGSKA (reference sequence). This CDR3 has 15 amino acids. The ends were cut back, 3 bases at V and 1 base at J, with 14 bases in the middle. The CDR3 reads CSASVPGEGTDTQYF. CDR3 coding DNA: TGCAGTGCTAGTGTTCCGGGAGAGGGCACAGATACGCAGTATTTT.

This clonotype was found many times. This rearrangement joins TRBV6-5 to TRBJ2-1, with D perhaps being TRBD1 or TRBD2 (5 bases each). Looked up from germline, CDR1 is MNHEY and CDR2 is SVGAGI. The CDR3 totals 16 residues. The germline V and J ends were trimmed by 0 bases and 1 base, with 10 bases remaining between them. In DNA, the CDR3 is TGTGCCAGCAGTTACTCGGGGGTAATTTCCTACAATGAGCAGTTCTTC. Translating it yields CASSYSGVISYNEQFF.

For the CDR3, the DNA is TGTGCCAGCAGCCAACAACAGGGCCAAGAGACCCAGTACTTC. Translation gives CASSQQQGQETQYF. V gene TRBV4-2 combines with J gene TRBJ2-5, with TRBD1 as a possible D gene (6 bases). Deletions cut 2 bases from V and 1 base from J, with 8 bases between. CDR1 is LGHNA, CDR2 YNFKEQ, per germline. This CDR3 comprises 14 residues.